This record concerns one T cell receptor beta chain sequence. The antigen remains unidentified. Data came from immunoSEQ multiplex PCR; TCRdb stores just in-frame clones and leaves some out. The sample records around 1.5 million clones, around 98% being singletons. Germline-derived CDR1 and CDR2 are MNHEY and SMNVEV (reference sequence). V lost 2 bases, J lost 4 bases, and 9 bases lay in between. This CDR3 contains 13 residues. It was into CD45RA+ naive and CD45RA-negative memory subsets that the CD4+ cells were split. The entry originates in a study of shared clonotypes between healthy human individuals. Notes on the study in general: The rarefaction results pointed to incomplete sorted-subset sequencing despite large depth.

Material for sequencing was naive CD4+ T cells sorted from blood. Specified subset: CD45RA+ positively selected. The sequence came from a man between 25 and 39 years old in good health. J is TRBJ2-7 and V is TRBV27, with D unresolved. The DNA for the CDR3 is TGTGCCAGCAGTTTACAAAGATTTTACGAGCAGTACTTC. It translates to CASSLQRFYEQYF.